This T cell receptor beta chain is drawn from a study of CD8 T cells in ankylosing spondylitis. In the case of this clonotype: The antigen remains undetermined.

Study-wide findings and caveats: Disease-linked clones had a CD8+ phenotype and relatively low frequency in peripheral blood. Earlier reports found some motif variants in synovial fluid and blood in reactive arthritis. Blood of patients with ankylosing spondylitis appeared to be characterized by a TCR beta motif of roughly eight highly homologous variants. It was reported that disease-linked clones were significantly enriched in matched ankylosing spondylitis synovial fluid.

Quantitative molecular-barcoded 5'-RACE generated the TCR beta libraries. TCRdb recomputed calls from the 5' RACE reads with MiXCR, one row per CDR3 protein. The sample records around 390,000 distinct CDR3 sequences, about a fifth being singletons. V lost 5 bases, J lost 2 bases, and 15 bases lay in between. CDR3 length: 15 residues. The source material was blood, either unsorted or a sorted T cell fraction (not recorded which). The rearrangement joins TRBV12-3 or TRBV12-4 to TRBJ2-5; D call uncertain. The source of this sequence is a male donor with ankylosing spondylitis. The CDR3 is CASSAPWTQQETQYF. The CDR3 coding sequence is TGTGCCAGCAGTGCCCCCTGGACGCAACAAGAGACCCAGTACTTC.